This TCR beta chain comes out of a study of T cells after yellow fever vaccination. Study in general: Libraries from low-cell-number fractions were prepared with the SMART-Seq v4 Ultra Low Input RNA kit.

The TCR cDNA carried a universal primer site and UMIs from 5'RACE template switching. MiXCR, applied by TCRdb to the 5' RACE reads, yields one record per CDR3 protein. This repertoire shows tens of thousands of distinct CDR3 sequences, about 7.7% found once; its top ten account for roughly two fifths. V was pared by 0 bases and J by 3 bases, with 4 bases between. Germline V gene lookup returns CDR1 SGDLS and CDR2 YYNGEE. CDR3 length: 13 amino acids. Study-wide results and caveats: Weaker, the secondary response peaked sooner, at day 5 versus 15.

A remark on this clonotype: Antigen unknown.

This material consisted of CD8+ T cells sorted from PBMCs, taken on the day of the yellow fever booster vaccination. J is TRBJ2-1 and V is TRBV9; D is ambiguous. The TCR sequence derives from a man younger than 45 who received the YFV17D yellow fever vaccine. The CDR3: CASSVADYNEQFF. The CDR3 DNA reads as TGTGCCAGCAGCGTAGCCGACTACAATGAGCAGTTCTTC.